This entry is about one TCR beta chain. The antigen is undetermined. Unique molecular identifiers tagged the TCR beta cDNA libraries. The yield from roughly 1 to 10 million T cells was around 500,000 cDNA molecules in total. TCRdb analysed the PCR reads with MiXCR anew, one entry per CDR3 protein. The sample comprises hundreds of thousands of distinct CDR3 sequences, 55% to 60% of which are singletons, and around 11% rests with the top ten. These data are taken from a study of post-analysis software for immune sequencing data. Study summary: The cohort encompassed relapsing-remitting, secondary progressive and progressive-relapsing multiple sclerosis disease courses.

Germline assignment: CDR1 DFQATT and CDR2 SNEGSKA (reference sequence). This CDR3 has 13 amino acids. V shed 4 bases and J shed 6 bases, with 13 bases lying between them. The study, taken as a whole, reports: With TRBV5-6, TRBV5-1 and TRBV20-1 included, about 5 TRBV segments were more frequent in patients than in controls.

The sequenced material came from blood. The genes are TRBV20-1 and TRBJ2-1; D ambiguous. The TCR sequence derives from a girl aged 2 to 9 with multiple sclerosis. The CDR3 reads CSATPPPTNEQFF. For the CDR3, the DNA is TGCAGTGCTACCCCTCCTCCGACCAATGAGCAGTTCTTC.